This entry lists 16 T cell receptor beta chains sequenced from one sample in a study of blood T cell repertoires in COVID-19 (dated by TCRdb to 2018 to 2020). The library relied on the immunoSEQ multiplex PCR assay. Held by TCRdb, this immuneACCESS table contains in-frame sequences only and omits some clones. Under half of the omission traces to an unresolved V gene where checked; the cause of the rest is unknown. For this sample there are 300,000 to 400,000 clones; around 89% appear just once. Of the sample, around 3% falls within the top ten clones. The sample comprised peripheral blood. Source of these receptors: a woman in her 30s with COVID-19, enrolled during active disease.

The genes are TRBV5-6 and TRBJ1-1; TRBD1 matches 9 bases. CDR3 length: 17 residues. Per germline, CDR1 SGHDT and CDR2 YYEEEE. Germline trimming cut 2 bases from V and 4 bases from J; bases unmatched to any gene: 12. CDR3 residues: CASSLRDRVGLGTEAFF. The CDR3 bases are TGTGCCAGCAGCTTACGGGACAGGGTGGGTTTGGGCACTGAAGCTTTCTTT.

The genes are TRBV7-9 and TRBJ1-1; D is possibly TRBD1 (5 bases). The ends were cut back, 8 bases at V and 7 bases at J, with 17 bases in the middle. Germline V lookup: CDR1 SEHNR, CDR2 FQNEAQ (reference sequence). The CDR3 runs 13 residues. The CDR3 region has the DNA TGTGCCAGCGGTCCGGGGGTTGGAGGTGAAGCTTTCTTT. It specifies CASGPGVGGEAFF.

This sequence joins TRBV4-1 and TRBJ2-5, with D uncertain. The CDR3 contains 12 residues. V was cut by 1 base and J by 5 bases, with 5 bases left in between. CDR1 is MGHRA, CDR2 YSYEKL, per germline. CDR3 residues: CASSQGRETQYF. CDR3 sequence (DNA): TGCGCCAGCAGCCAAGGCCGGGAGACCCAGTACTTC.

The chain has TRBV21-1 and TRBJ1-1; no check of the table's D call, TRBD1, against the DNA was made. TRBV21-1 is deemed a pseudogene. This CDR3 spans 13 amino acids. The CDR3 is CASNRDRNTEAFF. CDR3 nucleotides: TGTGCCAGTAACCGGGACAGGAACACTGAAGCTTTCTTT.

The gene calls are TRBV10-1 and TRBJ1-1, with 11 bases aligning to TRBD1. J lost 4 bases, V lost 5 bases, and 6 bases had no gene match. Germline CDR1 is WNHNN and CDR2 is SYGVQD (reference sequence). The length of the CDR3 is 15 residues. DNA of the CDR3: TGCGCCAGCAGTCAATCCGGGACAGGGGGCACTGAAGCTTTCTTT. It codes for CASSQSGTGGTEAFF.

This clone has more than one count but fewer than ten. The CDR3 region is CASSPGGQGRYEQYV. The CDR3 coding sequence is TGTGCCAGCTCACCTGGGGGACAGGGCAGATACGAGCAGTACGTC. This chain joins TRBV18 and TRBJ2-7; 9 bases agree with TRBD1. Trimming at V came to 3 bases and at J to 4 bases, leaving 7 bases not matched to a gene. The CDR3 totals 15 residues. From germline, CDR1 is KGHSH and CDR2 LQKENI.

This chain links TRBV30 with TRBJ1-1, with TRBD1 matching over 7 bases. The J segment lost 8 bases and the V segment lost 0 bases, leaving 9 bases of the junction unmatched. CDR1 and CDR2 from the germline V gene are GTSNPN and SVGIG (reference sequence). This CDR3 contains 14 residues. Here the CDR3 reads CAWSVKGQSTEAFF. CDR3 coding DNA: TGTGCCTGGAGTGTCAAGGGACAGTCCACCGAAGCTTTCTTT. The full variable domain, rest sourced from reference TRBV30 and TRBJ1-1, is SQTIHQWPATLVQPVGSPLSLECTVEGTSNPNLYWYRQAAGRGLQLLFYSVGIGQISSEVPQNLSASRPQDRQFILSSKKLLLSDSGFYLCAWSVKGQSTEAFFGQGTRLTVV.

V usage is TRBV18 and J usage is TRBJ2-1; no clear D. Trimming removed 3 bases at V and 3 bases at J, with 6 bases between. The V gene's germline CDR1 is KGHSH and CDR2 LQKENI. The CDR3 loop spans 13 amino acids. Written as DNA, the CDR3 is TGTGCCAGCTCACCCCGACTCTACAATGAGCAGTTCTTC. Translation: CASSPRLYNEQFF.

The chain combines TRBV2 with TRBJ1-3; TRBD1 might be the D (6 bases). CDR3 length: 11 amino acids. Germline V gene sequence: CDR1 SNHLY, CDR2 FYNNEI. CDR3: CGGGLGNTIYF. In DNA, the CDR3 is TGTGGGGGGGGCCTGGGAAACACCATATATTTT.

The V gene is TRBV10-2, the J gene TRBJ1-1, with 7 bases aligning to TRBD1. CDR1 is WSHSY and CDR2 is SAAADI in the germline V gene. V lost 5 bases to trimming and J lost 0 bases; unmatched junction nucleotides: 0. CDR3 length: 13 residues. CDR3 DNA sequence: TGCGCCAGCAGTACAGGGGTGAACACTGAAGCTTTCTTT. Encoded protein: CASSTGVNTEAFF.

The J gene is TRBJ1-2, the V gene TRBV30; D call uncertain. Germline V gives CDR1 GTSNPN, CDR2 SVGIG (reference sequence). The V gene lost 1 base and the J gene lost 1 base, with 10 bases spanning the gap. This CDR3 is 14 amino acids long. The CDR3: CAWSDNPGNYGYTF. The CDR3 region has the DNA TGTGCCTGGAGTGATAACCCGGGTAACTATGGCTACACCTTC.

V gene TRBV29-1 combines with J gene TRBJ2-1; tentative D call: TRBD2 (8 bases). V lost 1 base and J 0 bases, leaving 13 bases between the germline ends. CDR1 and CDR2 (germline): SQVTM, ANQGSEA. The CDR3 contains 16 residues. CDR3 residues: CSVEGGGTASYNEQFF. CDR3 DNA: TGCAGCGTTGAAGGCGGGGGGACAGCCTCCTACAATGAGCAGTTCTTC.

The V and J genes are TRBV6-2 or TRBV6-3 and TRBJ1-2; TRBD1 agrees at 9 bases. The germline V gene encodes CDR1 MNHEY and CDR2 SVGEGT. V lost 3 bases and J lost 2; bases outside the gene matches: 13. The CDR3 runs 18 residues. The CDR3, as DNA: TGTGCCAGCAGTTATCAACAGGGGGCGCCCCGGGGAAACTATGGCTACACCTTC. Amino acid sequence: CASSYQQGAPRGNYGYTF.

The chain joins TRBV19 to TRBJ1-4; 9 bases agree with TRBD1. The V segment lost 5 bases and the J segment 5 bases; nucleotides outside the gene matches: 6. Germline-derived CDR1 and CDR2 are LNHDA and SQIVND (reference sequence). The CDR3 runs to 15 residues. The CDR3 loop reads CASSSKTGGNEKLFF. Here the CDR3 DNA reads TGTGCCAGTAGTTCGAAGACAGGGGGGAATGAAAAACTGTTTTTT.

V and J are TRBV6-2 or TRBV6-3 and TRBJ2-4; 8 bases align to TRBD2. CDR1 is MNHEY and CDR2 is SVGEGT in the germline V gene. This CDR3 spans 14 amino acids. Trimming removed 4 bases from V and 6 bases from J; junction bases left unmatched: 5. This CDR3 is CASSFGGAGNIQYF. CDR3 bases: TGTGCCAGCAGTTTCGGGGGGGCCGGAAACATTCAGTACTTC.

V usage is TRBV10-3 and J usage is TRBJ2-7; TRBD1 matches at 10 bases. Germline assignment: CDR1 ENHRY and CDR2 SYGVKD. The CDR3 consists of 12 residues. With V trimmed by 10 bases and J by 5 bases, 5 bases remained unmatched. CDR3 loop: CATRDRGDEQYF. As DNA, the CDR3 is TGTGCCACCCGGGACAGGGGAGACGAGCAGTACTTC.